This is a list of T cell receptor beta chains from one sample in a study of blood T cell repertoires in COVID-19. Data came from immunoSEQ multiplex PCR; TCRdb stores just in-frame clones and leaves some out. The sample lists 53,000 or so clones; around 80% were seen once. The sequenced material came from peripheral blood. The receptors come from a human donor with active or convalescent COVID-19. The donor label of this sample is uncertain. The CDR3 runs from the conserved cysteine through the conserved F or W. The D gene is left open where the match is weak. The listing skips clone size in some rows; elsewhere it reads once, few, many or a size class.

TRBV7-3	NA	NA	TRBJ1-2	CASSSSGVEGSYTF	TGTGCCAGCAGCTCCTCGGGCGTGGAGGGGAGCTACACCTTC
TRBV9	NA	TRBD2	TRBJ2-1	CASSVGAGVTNEQFF	TGTGCCAGCAGCGTAGGGGCGGGGGTCACCAATGAGCAGTTCTTC
TRBV24-1	NA	TRBD1	TRBJ1-2	CATSDPGTGGGYTF	TGTGCCACCAGTGACCCCGGGACAGGGGGTGGCTACACCTTC
TRBV5-6	NA	TRBD2	TRBJ2-1	CASMGGSSYNEQFF	TGTGCCAGCATGGGGGGGAGCTCCTACAATGAGCAGTTCTTC
TRBV19	NA	TRBD2	TRBJ2-4	CASSFVAGGGGAKNIQYF	TGTGCCAGTAGTTTTGTAGCGGGAGGGGGAGGGGCCAAAAACATTCAGTACTTC
TRBV15	NA	TRBD2	TRBJ2-1	CATSRAAGGSQGNEQFF	TGTGCCACCAGCAGAGCCGCGGGAGGGTCTCAGGGAAATGAGCAGTTCTTC
TRBV18	few	TRBD1	TRBJ1-3	CASSPRGQPVSGNTIYF	TGTGCCAGCTCACCAAGGGGACAGCCAGTCTCTGGAAACACCATATATTTT
TRBV6-6	NA	TRBD1	TRBJ2-7	CASGTGGLEQYF	TGTGCCAGCGGGACAGGGGGGCTCGAGCAGTACTTC
TRBV7-2	NA	TRBD2	TRBJ2-1	CASSLVSTSGHNEQFF	TGTGCCAGCAGCTTAGTTTCGACTAGCGGACACAATGAGCAGTTCTTC
TRBV14	once	NA	TRBJ2-1	CASSQGRWPWNEQFF	TGTGCCAGCAGCCAAGGCAGGTGGCCCTGGAATGAGCAGTTCTTC
TRBV27	many	NA	TRBJ1-5	CASSLRRASGQPQHF	TGTGCCAGCAGTTTGAGGAGGGCCTCTGGGCAGCCCCAGCATTTT
TRBV25-1	NA	TRBD1	TRBJ2-5	CASSEWGTGVQTQYF	TGTGCCAGCAGTGAATGGGGGACAGGGGTACAGACCCAGTACTTC
TRBV27	NA	TRBD2	TRBJ2-1	CASSKRTSGSLGSYNEQFF	TGTGCCAGCAGTAAACGGACTAGCGGGAGCTTGGGCTCCTACAATGAGCAGTTCTTC
TRBV19	once	TRBD1	TRBJ1-5	CASSKQGDGPQHF	TGTGCCAGTAGTAAACAGGGGGATGGGCCCCAGCATTTT
TRBV3-1/TRBV3-2	NA	NA	TRBJ1-4	CASSLRGKNEKLFF	TGTGCCAGCAGCTTAAGGGGTAAAAATGAAAAACTGTTTTTT
TRBV14	once	TRBD2	TRBJ2-1	CASSQDRSGRARDEQFF	TGTGCCAGCAGCCAAGATCGTAGCGGGAGGGCCAGGGATGAGCAGTTCTTC
TRBV19	NA	NA	TRBJ2-6	CASSNPAGANVLTF	TGTGCCAGTAGTAACCCAGCTGGGGCCAACGTCCTGACTTTC
TRBV19	once	TRBD2	TRBJ2-5	CASSMKYPGGTQYF	TGTGCCAGTAGTATGAAATACCCGGGAGGGACCCAGTACTTC
TRBV5-6	NA	TRBD1	TRBJ2-2	CASSSAGGGGELFF	TGTGCCAGCAGCTCAGCAGGGGGCGGCGGGGAGCTGTTTTTT
TRBV6-2/TRBV6-3	NA	NA	TRBJ2-2	CASSVEYRVTGELFF	TGTGCCAGTAGCGTCGAATACAGGGTCACCGGGGAGCTGTTTTTT
TRBV7-9	NA	TRBD1	TRBJ2-7	CASSFSTGHEQYF	TGTGCCAGCAGCTTTTCGACAGGGCATGAGCAGTACTTC
TRBV24-1	few	TRBD2	TRBJ2-1	CATSGVRLAGALGYNEQFF	TGTGCCACCAGTGGAGTAAGGCTAGCGGGAGCCTTAGGGTACAATGAGCAGTTCTTC
TRBV19	once	NA	TRBJ2-2	CASSIQLAATGELFF	TGTGCCAGTAGTATCCAACTAGCAGCCACCGGGGAGCTGTTTTTT
TRBV7-2	few	TRBD1	TRBJ1-2	CASSRDPGQGDGYTF	TGTGCCAGCAGCCGCGATCCGGGACAGGGGGATGGCTACACCTTC
TRBV5-1	NA	NA	TRBJ2-5	CASSLMGEGETQYF	TGCGCCAGCAGCTTGATGGGAGAAGGTGAGACCCAGTACTTC
TRBV19	NA	TRBD1	TRBJ2-1	CASSIGTGTGGQYNEQFF	TGTGCCAGTAGTATAGGTACCGGGACAGGGGGCCAGTACAATGAGCAGTTCTTC
TRBV5-1	NA	TRBD1	TRBJ1-2	CASSLGDSQDYGYTF	TGCGCCAGCAGCTTGGGGGACAGCCAAGATTATGGCTACACCTTC
TRBV30	NA	NA	TRBJ2-5	CAWSEFGRETQYF	TGTGCCTGGAGTGAGTTCGGCAGGGAGACCCAGTACTTC
TRBV25-1	few	NA	TRBJ2-1	CASSFLPREQFF	TGTGCCAGCAGCTTTCTACCGAGGGAGCAGTTCTTC
TRBV28	NA	TRBD2	TRBJ2-7	CASVSGSVSYEQYF	TGTGCCAGCGTTAGCGGGAGTGTCTCCTACGAGCAGTACTTC
TRBV10-1	NA	NA	TRBJ1-6	CASQRPGETYNSPLHF	TGCGCCAGCCAAAGACCAGGGGAAACCTATAATTCACCCCTCCACTTT
TRBV5-8	NA	NA	TRBJ2-7	CASGPRDSSYEQYF	TGTGCCAGCGGGCCCCGGGACTCTTCCTACGAGCAGTACTTC
TRBV7-3	NA	TRBD1	TRBJ2-2	CASSFTSGGQGVTGELFF	TGTGCCAGCAGCTTCACCTCCGGAGGACAGGGGGTAACCGGGGAGCTGTTTTTT
TRBV2	NA	NA	TRBJ1-2	CASSVQGNYGYTF	TGTGCCAGCAGTGTCCAGGGGAACTATGGCTACACCTTC
TRBV19	NA	NA	TRBJ2-3	CASYTQGDTQYF	TGTGCCAGTTACACCCAGGGGGATACGCAGTATTTT
TRBV28	NA	NA	TRBJ1-2	CASSLSPGETNYGYTF	TGTGCCAGCAGTTTATCGCCAGGGGAGACCAACTATGGCTACACCTTC
TRBV6-5	NA	NA	TRBJ2-5	CASSYVLAKETQYF	TGTGCCAGCAGTTACGTCCTAGCTAAAGAGACCCAGTACTTC
TRBV9	NA	NA	TRBJ2-2	CASSVAGGGITGELFF	TGTGCCAGCAGCGTAGCTGGGGGCGGTATCACCGGGGAGCTGTTTTTT
TRBV21-1	few	NA	TRBJ1-1	CASSPRPTGGNTEAFF	TGTGCCAGCAGCCCCCGACCTACCGGCGGGAACACTGAAGCTTTCTTT
TRBV7-6	NA	TRBD2	TRBJ2-1	CASSGRGTSGRNEQFF	TGTGCCAGCAGCGGCAGAGGGACTAGCGGGAGAAATGAGCAGTTCTTC
TRBV7-2	NA	NA	TRBJ2-7	CASSLLQAYEQYF	TGTGCCAGCAGCTTGCTCCAGGCCTACGAGCAGTACTTC
TRBV30	NA	NA	TRBJ1-5	CAWSWDISNQPQHF	TGTGCCTGGAGTTGGGACATCAGCAATCAGCCCCAGCATTTT
TRBV5-1	NA	NA	TRBJ1-3	CASSLKGEGNTIYF	TGCGCCAGCAGCTTGAAGGGAGAGGGAAACACCATATATTTT
TRBV4-3	NA	TRBD2	TRBJ2-5	CASSPNLSGRGETQYF	TGCGCCAGCAGTCCTAATCTCAGCGGGAGGGGCGAGACCCAGTACTTC
TRBV18	NA	TRBD1	TRBJ2-7	CASSPARTGFEQYF	TGTGCCAGCTCCCCGGCGAGGACAGGGTTCGAGCAGTACTTC
TRBV27	NA	NA	TRBJ1-5	CASSLVYSIAQGQPQHF	TGTGCCAGCAGTCTCGTATACAGCATCGCCCAGGGACAGCCCCAGCATTTT
TRBV20-1	NA	TRBD2	TRBJ2-2	CSASIASGTGELFF	TGCAGTGCTAGTATCGCTAGCGGGACCGGGGAGCTGTTTTTT
TRBV5-8	NA	NA	TRBJ2-7	CATSAEGQITFEQYF	TGTGCCACCTCGGCAGAGGGTCAAATTACGTTCGAGCAGTACTTC
TRBV6-5	NA	TRBD1	TRBJ1-3	CASSRDRVSGNTIYF	TGTGCCAGCAGTCGGGACAGGGTATCTGGAAACACCATATATTTT
TRBV19	NA	NA	TRBJ1-6	CASSISNSPLHF	TGTGCCAGTAGTATCAGTAATTCACCCCTCCACTTT
TRBV19	NA	TRBD1	TRBJ1-5	CASSILDRVGNQPQHF	TGTGCCAGTAGTATCCTAGACAGGGTTGGCAATCAGCCCCAGCATTTT
TRBV19	once	NA	TRBJ2-5	CASSIGQAQETQYF	TGTGCCAGTAGTATAGGACAGGCCCAAGAGACCCAGTACTTC
TRBV7-3	NA	TRBD1	TRBJ2-3	CASSSRTGGTDTQYF	TGTGCCAGCAGCTCCCGGACAGGGGGTACAGATACGCAGTATTTT
TRBV9	NA	TRBD2	TRBJ2-7	CASERGSGRGEQYF	TGTGCCTCTGAACGTGGTAGCGGGAGGGGCGAGCAGTACTTC
TRBV2	few	NA	TRBJ1-2	CASSDRTFVLGDSSNYGYTF	TGTGCCAGCAGTGACCGTACGTTCGTTCTCGGGGATTCATCTAACTATGGCTACACCTTC
TRBV9	once	NA	TRBJ1-1	CASSVAMDTEAFF	TGTGCCAGCAGCGTAGCTATGGACACTGAAGCTTTCTTT
TRBV5-1	many	TRBD1	TRBJ2-7	CASSASQGWYYEQYF	TGCGCCAGCAGCGCCTCACAGGGGTGGTACTACGAGCAGTACTTC
TRBV7-2	once	NA	TRBJ1-2	CASSFGEGGYGYTF	TGTGCCAGCAGCTTTGGGGAGGGAGGGTACGGCTACACCTTC
TRBV6-5	NA	NA	TRBJ1-5	CASSSLHSNQPQHF	TGTGCCAGCAGTTCGCTGCACTCTAATCAGCCCCAGCATTTT